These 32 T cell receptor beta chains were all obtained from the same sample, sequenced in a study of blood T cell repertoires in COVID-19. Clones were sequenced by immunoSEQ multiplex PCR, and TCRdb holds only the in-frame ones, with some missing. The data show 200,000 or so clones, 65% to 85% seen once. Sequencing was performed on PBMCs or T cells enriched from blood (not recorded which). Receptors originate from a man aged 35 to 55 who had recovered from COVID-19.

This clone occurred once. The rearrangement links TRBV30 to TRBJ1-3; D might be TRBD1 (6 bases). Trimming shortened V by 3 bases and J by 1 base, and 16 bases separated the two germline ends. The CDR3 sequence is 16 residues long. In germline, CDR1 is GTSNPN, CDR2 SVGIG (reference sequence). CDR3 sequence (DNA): TGTGCCTGGAGAGTGGGGGCAGGGCTTTCTGGAAACACCATATATTTT. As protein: CAWRVGAGLSGNTIYF.

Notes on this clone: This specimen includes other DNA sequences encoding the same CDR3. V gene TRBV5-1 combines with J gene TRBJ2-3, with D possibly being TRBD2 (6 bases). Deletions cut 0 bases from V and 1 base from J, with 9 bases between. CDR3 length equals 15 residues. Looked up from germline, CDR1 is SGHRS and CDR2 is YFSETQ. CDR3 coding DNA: TGCGCCAGCAGCTTGGGCCAGCGGGGCACAGATACGCAGTATTTT. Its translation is CASSLGQRGTDTQYF.

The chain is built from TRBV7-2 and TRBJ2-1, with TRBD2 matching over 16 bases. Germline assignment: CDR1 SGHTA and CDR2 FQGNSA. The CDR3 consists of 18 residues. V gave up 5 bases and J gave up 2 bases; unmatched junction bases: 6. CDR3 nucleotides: TGTGCCAGCAGCCGCCGAGGGACTAGCGGGGGGGCCTACAATGAGCAGTTCTTC. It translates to CASSRRGTSGGAYNEQFF.

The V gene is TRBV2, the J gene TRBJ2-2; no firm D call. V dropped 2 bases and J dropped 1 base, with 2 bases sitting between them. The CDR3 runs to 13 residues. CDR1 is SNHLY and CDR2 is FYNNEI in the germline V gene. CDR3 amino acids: CASSEQNTGELFF. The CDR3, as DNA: TGTGCCAGCAGTGAACAGAACACCGGGGAGCTGTTTTTT.

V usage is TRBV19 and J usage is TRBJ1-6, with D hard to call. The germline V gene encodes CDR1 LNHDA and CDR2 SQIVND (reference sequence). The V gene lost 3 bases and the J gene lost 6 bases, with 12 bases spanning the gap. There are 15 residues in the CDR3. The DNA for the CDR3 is TGTGCCAGTAGTATCAAACGGGGTTCTAATTCACCCCTCCACTTT. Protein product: CASSIKRGSNSPLHF.

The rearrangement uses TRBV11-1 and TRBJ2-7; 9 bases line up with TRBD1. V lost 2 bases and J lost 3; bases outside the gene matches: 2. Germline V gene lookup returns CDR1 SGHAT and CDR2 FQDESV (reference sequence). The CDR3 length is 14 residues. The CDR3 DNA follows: TGTGCCAGCAGCTTATCGACAGGGGGCTACGAGCAGTACTTC. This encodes CASSLSTGGYEQYF. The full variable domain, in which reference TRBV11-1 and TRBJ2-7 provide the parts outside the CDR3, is EAEVAQSPRYKITEKSQAVAFWCDPISGHATLYWYRQILGQGPELLVQFQDESVVDDSQLPKDRFSAERLKGVDSTLKIQPAELGDSAMYLCASSLSTGGYEQYFGPGTRLTVT.

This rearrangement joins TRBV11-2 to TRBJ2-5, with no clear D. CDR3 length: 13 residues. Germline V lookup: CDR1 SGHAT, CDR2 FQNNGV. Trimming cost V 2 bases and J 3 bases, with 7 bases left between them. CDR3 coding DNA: TGTGCCAGCAGCTTAAGCCCCGAAGAGACCCAGTACTTC. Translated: CASSLSPEETQYF.

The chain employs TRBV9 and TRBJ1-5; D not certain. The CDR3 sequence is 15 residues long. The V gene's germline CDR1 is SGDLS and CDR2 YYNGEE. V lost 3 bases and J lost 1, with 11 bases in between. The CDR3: CASSASPGSNQPQHF. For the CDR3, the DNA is TGTGCCAGCAGCGCCAGTCCGGGGAGCAATCAGCCCCAGCATTTT.

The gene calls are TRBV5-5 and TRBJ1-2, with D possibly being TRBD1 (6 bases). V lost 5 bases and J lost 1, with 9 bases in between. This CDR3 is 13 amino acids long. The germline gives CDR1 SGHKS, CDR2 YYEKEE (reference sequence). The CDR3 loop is CASRQGGNYGYTF. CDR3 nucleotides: TGTGCCAGCAGACAGGGCGGTAACTATGGCTACACCTTC.

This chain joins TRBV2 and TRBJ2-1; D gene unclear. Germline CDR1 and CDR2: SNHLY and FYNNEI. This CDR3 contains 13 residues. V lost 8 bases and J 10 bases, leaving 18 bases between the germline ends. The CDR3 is CASFKMSSSEQFF. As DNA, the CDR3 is TGTGCCAGCTTCAAGATGAGTAGTTCAGAGCAGTTCTTC.

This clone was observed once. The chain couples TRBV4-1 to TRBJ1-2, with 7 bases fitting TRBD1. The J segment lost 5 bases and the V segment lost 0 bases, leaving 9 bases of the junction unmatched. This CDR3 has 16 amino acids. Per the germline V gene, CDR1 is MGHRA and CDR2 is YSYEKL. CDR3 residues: CASSQDLGTDPYGYTF. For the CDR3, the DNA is TGCGCCAGCAGCCAAGATCTAGGGACAGACCCGTATGGCTACACCTTC.

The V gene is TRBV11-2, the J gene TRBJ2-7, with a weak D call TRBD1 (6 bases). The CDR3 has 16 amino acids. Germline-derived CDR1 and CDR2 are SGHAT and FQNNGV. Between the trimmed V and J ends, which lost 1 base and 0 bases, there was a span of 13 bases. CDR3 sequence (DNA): TGTGCCAGCAGCTTAGCCATAGACAGGAGCTCCTACGAGCAGTACTTC. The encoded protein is CASSLAIDRSSYEQYF. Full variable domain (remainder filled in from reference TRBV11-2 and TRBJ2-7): EAGVAQSPRYKIIEKRQSVAFWCNPISGHATLYWYQQILGQGPKLLIQFQNNGVVDDSQLPKDRFSAERLKGVDSTLKIQPAKLEDSAVYLCASSLAIDRSSYEQYFGPGTRLTVT.

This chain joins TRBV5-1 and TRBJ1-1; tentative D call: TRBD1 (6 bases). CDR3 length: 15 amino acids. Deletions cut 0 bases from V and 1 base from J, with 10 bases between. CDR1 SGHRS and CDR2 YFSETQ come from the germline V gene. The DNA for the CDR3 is TGCGCCAGCAGCTTGGGCCGGACAGCGAACACTGAAGCTTTCTTT. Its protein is CASSLGRTANTEAFF.

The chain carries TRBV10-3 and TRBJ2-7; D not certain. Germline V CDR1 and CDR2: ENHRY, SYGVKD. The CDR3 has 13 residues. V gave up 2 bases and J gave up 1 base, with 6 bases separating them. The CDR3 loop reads CAISEVRSYEQYF. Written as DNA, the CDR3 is TGTGCCATCAGTGAGGTGAGATCCTACGAGCAGTACTTC.

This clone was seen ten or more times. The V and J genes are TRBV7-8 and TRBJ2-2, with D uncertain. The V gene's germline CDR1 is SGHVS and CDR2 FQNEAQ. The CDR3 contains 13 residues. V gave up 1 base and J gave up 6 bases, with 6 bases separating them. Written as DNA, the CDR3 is TGTGCCAGCAGCTTAGTTTATCCCGGGGAGCTGTTTTTT. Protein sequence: CASSLVYPGELFF. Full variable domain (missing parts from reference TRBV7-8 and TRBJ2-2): GAGVSQSPRYKVAKRGQDVALRCDPISGHVSLFWYQQALGQGPEFLTYFQNEAQLDKSGLPSDRFFAERPEGSVSTLKIQRTQQEDSAVYLCASSLVYPGELFFGEGSRLTVL.

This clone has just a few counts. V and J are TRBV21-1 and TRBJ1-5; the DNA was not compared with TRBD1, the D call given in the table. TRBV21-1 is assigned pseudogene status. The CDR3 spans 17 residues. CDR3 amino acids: CASSSRPGQGAGQPQHF. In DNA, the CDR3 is TGTGCCAGCAGCTCCCGCCCCGGACAGGGGGCTGGACAGCCCCAGCATTTT.

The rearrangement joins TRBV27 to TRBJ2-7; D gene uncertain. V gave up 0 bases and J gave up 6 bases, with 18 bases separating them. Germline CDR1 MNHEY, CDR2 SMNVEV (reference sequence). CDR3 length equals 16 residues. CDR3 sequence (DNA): TGTGCCAGCAGTTTATCTTCCTTGGCTTCCTTTACCGAGCAGTACTTC. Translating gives CASSLSSLASFTEQYF.

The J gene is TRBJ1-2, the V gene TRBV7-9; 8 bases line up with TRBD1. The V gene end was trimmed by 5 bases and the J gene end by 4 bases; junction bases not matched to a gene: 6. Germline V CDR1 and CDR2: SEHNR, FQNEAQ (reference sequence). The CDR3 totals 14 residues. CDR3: CASSRPDRAYGYTF. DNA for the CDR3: TGTGCCAGCAGCCGACCGGACAGGGCCTATGGCTACACCTTC.

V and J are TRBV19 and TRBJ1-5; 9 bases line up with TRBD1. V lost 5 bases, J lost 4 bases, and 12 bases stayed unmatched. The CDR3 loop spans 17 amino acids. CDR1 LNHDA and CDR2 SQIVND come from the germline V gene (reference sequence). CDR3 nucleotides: TGTGCCAGTAGTTACCGGGACAGGGCAACTTCAAATCAGCCCCAGCATTTT. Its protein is CASSYRDRATSNQPQHF.

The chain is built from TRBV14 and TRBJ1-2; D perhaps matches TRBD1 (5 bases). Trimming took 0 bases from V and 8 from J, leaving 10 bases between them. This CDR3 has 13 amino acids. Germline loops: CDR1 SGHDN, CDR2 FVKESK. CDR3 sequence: CASSQEGRVGYTF. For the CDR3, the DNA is TGTGCCAGCAGCCAAGAGGGCAGGGTAGGCTACACCTTC.

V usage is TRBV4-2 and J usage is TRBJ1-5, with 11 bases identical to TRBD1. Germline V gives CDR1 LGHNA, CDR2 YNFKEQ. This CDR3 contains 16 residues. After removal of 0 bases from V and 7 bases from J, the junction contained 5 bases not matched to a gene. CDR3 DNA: TGTGCCAGCAGCCAAGACCGGGACAGGGGGGGGCAGCCCCAGCATTTT. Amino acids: CASSQDRDRGGQPQHF.

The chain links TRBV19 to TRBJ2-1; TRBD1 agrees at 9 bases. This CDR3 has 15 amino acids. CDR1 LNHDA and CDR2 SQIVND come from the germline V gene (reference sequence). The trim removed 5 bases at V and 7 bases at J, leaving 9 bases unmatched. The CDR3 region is CASSLPGQGKNEQFF. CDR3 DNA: TGTGCCAGTAGTCTTCCCGGACAGGGGAAGAATGAGCAGTTCTTC.

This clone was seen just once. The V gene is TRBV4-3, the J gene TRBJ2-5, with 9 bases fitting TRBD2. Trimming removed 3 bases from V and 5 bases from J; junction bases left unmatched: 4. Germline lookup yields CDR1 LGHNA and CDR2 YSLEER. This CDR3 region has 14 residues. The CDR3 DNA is TGCGCCAGCAGCCAGGGGACTAGCAGGGAGACCCAGTACTTC. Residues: CASSQGTSRETQYF.

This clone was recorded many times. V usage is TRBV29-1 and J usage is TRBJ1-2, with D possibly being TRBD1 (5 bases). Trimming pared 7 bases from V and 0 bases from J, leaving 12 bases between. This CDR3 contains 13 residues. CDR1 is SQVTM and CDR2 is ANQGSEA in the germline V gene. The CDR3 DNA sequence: TGCAGCGCCCTAGACAGAGCTAACTATGGCTACACCTTC. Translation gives CSALDRANYGYTF. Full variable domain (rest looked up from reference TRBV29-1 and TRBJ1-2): SAVISQKPSRDICQRGTSLTIQCQVDSQVTMMFWYRQQPGQSLTLIATANQGSEATYESGFVIDKFPISRPNLTFSTLTVSNMSPEDSSIYLCSALDRANYGYTFGSGTRLTVV.

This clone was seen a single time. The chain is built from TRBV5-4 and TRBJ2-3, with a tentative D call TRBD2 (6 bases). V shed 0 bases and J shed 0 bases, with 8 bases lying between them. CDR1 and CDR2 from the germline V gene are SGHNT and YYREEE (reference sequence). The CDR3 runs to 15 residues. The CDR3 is CASSLGGTSTDTQYF. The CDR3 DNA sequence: TGTGCCAGCAGCTTGGGTGGGACTAGCACAGATACGCAGTATTTT.

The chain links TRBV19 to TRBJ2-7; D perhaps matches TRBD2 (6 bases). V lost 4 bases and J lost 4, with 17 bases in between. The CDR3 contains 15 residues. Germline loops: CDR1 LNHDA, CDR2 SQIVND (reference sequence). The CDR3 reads CASSTAGGSDYEQYF. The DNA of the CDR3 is TGTGCCAGTAGTACAGCAGGAGGGTCCGATTACGAGCAGTACTTC.

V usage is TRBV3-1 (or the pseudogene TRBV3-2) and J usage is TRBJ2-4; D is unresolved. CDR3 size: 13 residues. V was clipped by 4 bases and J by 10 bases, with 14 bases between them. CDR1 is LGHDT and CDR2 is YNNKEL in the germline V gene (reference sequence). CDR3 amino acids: CASSRQVPGIQYF. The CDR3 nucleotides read TGTGCCAGCAGCCGTCAAGTGCCCGGGATTCAGTACTTC.

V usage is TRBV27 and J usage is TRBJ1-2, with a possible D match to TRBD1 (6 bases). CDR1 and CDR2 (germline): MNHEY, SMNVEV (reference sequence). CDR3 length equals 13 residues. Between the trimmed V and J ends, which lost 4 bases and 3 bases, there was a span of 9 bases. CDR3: CASSSGQYYGYTF. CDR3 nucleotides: TGTGCCAGCAGTTCAGGACAGTACTATGGCTACACCTTC.

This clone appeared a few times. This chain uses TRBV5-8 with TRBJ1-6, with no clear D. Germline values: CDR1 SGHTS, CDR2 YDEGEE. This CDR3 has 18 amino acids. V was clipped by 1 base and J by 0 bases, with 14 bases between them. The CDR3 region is CASSLRYRRSSYNSPLHF. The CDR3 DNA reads TGTGCCAGCAGCTTGAGGTACCGAAGGAGCTCCTATAATTCACCCCTCCACTTT.

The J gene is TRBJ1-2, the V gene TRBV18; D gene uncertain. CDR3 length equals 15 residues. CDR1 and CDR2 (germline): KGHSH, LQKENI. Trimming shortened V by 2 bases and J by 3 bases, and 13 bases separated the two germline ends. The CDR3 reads CASSPMPGWDYGYTF. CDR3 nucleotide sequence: TGTGCCAGCTCACCAATGCCCGGGTGGGACTATGGCTACACCTTC.

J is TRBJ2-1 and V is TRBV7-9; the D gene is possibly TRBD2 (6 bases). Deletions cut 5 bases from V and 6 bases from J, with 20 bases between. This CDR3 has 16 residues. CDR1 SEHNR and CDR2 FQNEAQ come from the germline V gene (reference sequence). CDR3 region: CASSPIRGTTGNEQFF. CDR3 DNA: TGTGCCAGCAGCCCAATCCGGGGGACGACGGGCAATGAGCAGTTCTTC. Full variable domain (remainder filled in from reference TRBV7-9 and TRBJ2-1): DTGVSQNPRHKITKRGQNVTFRCDPISEHNRLYWYRQTLGQGPEFLTYFQNEAQLEKSRLLSDRFSAERPKGSFSTLEIQRTEQGDSAMYLCASSPIRGTTGNEQFFGPGTRLTVL.

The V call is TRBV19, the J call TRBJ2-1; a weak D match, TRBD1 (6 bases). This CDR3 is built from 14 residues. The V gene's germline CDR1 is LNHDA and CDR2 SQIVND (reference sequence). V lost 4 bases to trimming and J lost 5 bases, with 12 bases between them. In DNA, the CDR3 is TGTGCCAGTAGTACCAGGGGCGGACACAATGAGCAGTTCTTC. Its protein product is CASSTRGGHNEQFF.